Below, 22 T cell receptor beta chains from the same sample are listed, as sequenced in a study of T-cell reconstitution after alpha-beta-depleted transplantation in children. Unique molecular identifiers were incorporated when the TCRbeta library was constructed. One entry per CDR3 protein, called by TCRdb with MiXCR from the PCR reads. The table includes 490,000 or so distinct CDR3 sequences, under 15% detected once. The material sequenced was PBMCs from the stem cell graft donor, taken from the stem cell graft. These receptors all stem from a human donor who donated a stem cell graft to a child with combined immunodeficiency.

This clonotype occurred a few times. The chain combines TRBV5-1 with TRBJ2-5; possibly TRBD2 for D (5 bases). The germline V gene encodes CDR1 SGHRS and CDR2 YFSETQ. The CDR3 covers 16 residues. The V gene lost 0 bases and the J gene lost 5 bases, with 17 bases spanning the gap. The CDR3 loop is CASSLVAGRVGETQYF. The CDR3 region has the DNA TGCGCCAGCAGCTTGGTCGCGGGCCGAGTGGGGGAGACCCAGTACTTC.

The sample holds a few counts of this clonotype. The genes are TRBV29-1 and TRBJ1-2; no clear D gene. Between the trimmed V and J ends, which lost 2 bases and 4 bases, there was a span of 11 bases. The length of the CDR3 is 13 residues. Germline V gene lookup returns CDR1 SQVTM and CDR2 ANQGSEA. CDR3 DNA: TGCAGCGTTGAAACGGTTGGGTCCTATGGCTACACCTTC. Residues: CSVETVGSYGYTF.

The genes are TRBV12-3 or TRBV12-4 and TRBJ2-7; 9 bases are a match to TRBD1. The CDR3 is made up of 15 amino acids. V gave up 5 bases and J gave up 5 bases; unmatched junction bases: 10. This chain's CDR3 is CASSTTRDRVHEQYF. The CDR3 DNA follows: TGTGCCAGCAGTACGACCCGGGACAGGGTCCACGAGCAGTACTTC.

This clonotype has more than one count but fewer than ten. V is TRBV9 and J is TRBJ2-1, with 8 nucleotides matching TRBD2. Per the germline V gene, CDR1 is SGDLS and CDR2 is YYNGEE. This CDR3 is built from 15 residues. Losses at the gene ends were 3 bases for V and 4 bases for J; bases not matched to a gene: 6. The CDR3 bases are TGTGCCAGCAGCGCAACGGGGGGGGATTACAATGAGCAGTTCTTC. Protein: CASSATGGDYNEQFF.

This chain links TRBV6-2 or TRBV6-3 with TRBJ1-5; 9 bases map to TRBD1. The CDR3 is 15 residues long. After removal of 2 bases from V and 2 bases from J, the junction contained 1 base not matched to a gene. From germline, CDR1 is MNHEY and CDR2 SVGEGT. The CDR3 nucleotides are TGTGCCAGCAGTTACCGGACAGGGGGCAATCAGCCCCAGCATTTT. This codes for CASSYRTGGNQPQHF.

In its sample, this clonotype was seen many times. The J gene is TRBJ2-5, the V gene TRBV12-3 or TRBV12-4; maybe TRBD2 (5 bases). Deletions cut 3 bases from V and 4 bases from J, with 9 bases between. The CDR3 sequence is 13 residues long. The CDR3 bases are TGTGCCAGCAGTTTTCTTCGGGGAGAGACCCAGTACTTC. This sequence encodes CASSFLRGETQYF.

This clonotype was recorded a few times. The chain uses TRBV30 and TRBJ1-4; D not resolved. CDR1 and CDR2 from the germline V gene are GTSNPN and SVGIG (reference sequence). The V and J ends lost 2 bases and 7 bases respectively, with 14 bases between them. The CDR3 is 14 residues long. CDR3 bases: TGTGCCTGGAGTCCCGCCCGTCGAGGTGAAAAACTGTTTTTT. Amino acid sequence: CAWSPARRGEKLFF.

This clonotype was recorded a few times. V is TRBV5-1 and J is TRBJ2-2, with a possible D match to TRBD1 (6 bases). This CDR3 contains 16 residues. The V gene's germline CDR1 is SGHRS and CDR2 YFSETQ. Deletions cut 3 bases from V and 0 bases from J, with 12 bases between. The CDR3 region has the DNA TGCGCCAGCAGCTATTCCAGGGGTTCGAACACCGGGGAGCTGTTTTTT. Translation: CASSYSRGSNTGELFF.

The sample holds many counts of this clonotype. V usage is TRBV9 and J usage is TRBJ2-7, with D possibly TRBD1 on 6 matching bases. CDR3 length: 15 residues. V lost 0 bases to trimming and J lost 4 bases, with 14 bases between them. Germline V lookup: CDR1 SGDLS, CDR2 YYNGEE. CDR3 in DNA: TGTGCCAGCAGCGTAGTGCCGGGACAAATGTACGAGCAGTACTTC. Translation: CASSVVPGQMYEQYF.

This clonotype was counted many times. The chain employs TRBV4-1 and TRBJ1-3; no firm D call. From germline, CDR1 is MGHRA and CDR2 YSYEKL. The CDR3 has 20 residues. Trimming removed 0 bases from V and 2 bases from J, with 23 bases in between. The CDR3: CASSQDRSIDGRLTGNTIYF. CDR3 sequence (DNA): TGCGCCAGCAGCCAAGATAGAAGTATAGATGGCAGGCTTACTGGAAACACCATATATTTT.

This clonotype was seen only a few times. The J gene is TRBJ2-7, the V gene TRBV6-2 or TRBV6-3, with D uncertain. Trimming cost V 2 bases and J 2 bases, with 13 bases left between them. The CDR3 is 15 residues long. CDR1 and CDR2 (germline): MNHEY, SVGEGT. The CDR3, as DNA: TGTGCCAGCAGTTACCCGGGCCTTGGGACCTACGAGCAGTACTTC. It specifies CASSYPGLGTYEQYF.

The table lists this clonotype with many counts. The V and J genes are TRBV5-1 and TRBJ1-1; possible D gene TRBD1, 6 bases. The germline V gene encodes CDR1 SGHRS and CDR2 YFSETQ. CDR3 length: 12 residues. Trimming pared 7 bases from V and 14 bases from J, leaving 21 bases between. This CDR3 is CASGQLGRGWFF. As DNA, the CDR3 is TGCGCCAGCGGTCAGCTTGGCAGGGGCTGGTTCTTT.

Ten or more counts support this clonotype. The gene calls are TRBV12-3 or TRBV12-4 and TRBJ2-5; D is perhaps TRBD1 (5 bases). The CDR3 has 14 amino acids. Trimming took off 0 bases at V and 2 bases at J, with 7 bases between the two ends. Here the CDR3 DNA reads TGTGCCAGCAGTTTAGCGGCAGGGCAAGAGACCCAGTACTTC. Translating gives CASSLAAGQETQYF.

This clonotype was observed a few times. This chain joins TRBV3-1 and TRBJ2-5; 11 bases match TRBD2. This CDR3 has 20 amino acids. Per germline, CDR1 LGHDT and CDR2 YNNKEL (reference sequence). Germline trimming cut 1 base from V and 4 bases from J; bases unmatched to any gene: 17. In DNA, the CDR3 is TGTGCCAGCAGCCAAGGGTGGAGGACTAGCGGGCGGTCGGTGGGAGAGACCCAGTACTTC. It encodes CASSQGWRTSGRSVGETQYF.

The count of this clonotype is one. This may be a read error: a much more frequent sequence differs by one nucleotide. The CDR3 loop reads CASSQGTGGRYEQYF. CDR3 bases: TGTGCCAGCAGCCAAGGGACAGGGGGCCGCTACGAGCAGTACTTC. This chain uses TRBV14 with TRBJ2-7; 11 positions match TRBD1. CDR3 length: 15 amino acids. Unmatched junction bases numbered 2, after V lost 1 base and J lost 3 bases. Germline V gene data show CDR1 as SGHDN and CDR2 as FVKESK. The entire variable domain, with the rest obtained from reference TRBV14 and TRBJ2-7, is as follows: EAGVTQFPSHSVIEKGQTVTLRCDPISGHDNLYWYRRVMGKEIKFLLHFVKESKQDESGMPNNRFLAERTGGTYSTLKVQPAELEDSGVYFCASSQGTGGRYEQYFGPGTRLTVT.

In its sample, this clonotype was seen many times. The chain combines TRBV12-3 or TRBV12-4 with TRBJ2-1; a possible D gene is TRBD2 (5 bases). The length of the CDR3 is 15 residues. Deletions cut 5 bases from V and 0 bases from J, with 11 bases between. The CDR3 sequence is CASSTDSYSYNEQFF. Here the CDR3 DNA reads TGTGCCAGCAGTACGGACTCCTACTCCTACAATGAGCAGTTCTTC.

This clonotype turned up a few times. The chain employs TRBV7-8 and TRBJ2-7, with 12 bases matching TRBD2. Germline V gene data show CDR1 as SGHVS and CDR2 as FQNEAQ. This CDR3 spans 17 amino acids. Trimming at V came to 5 bases and at J to 1 base, leaving 9 bases not matched to a gene. The DNA of the CDR3 is TGTGCCAGCAGCCCCAGGACTAGCGGGACCACTTCCTACGAGCAGTACTTC. Translation: CASSPRTSGTTSYEQYF.

Turning to this clonotype: Likely a read error: the CDR3 ends without its conserved phenylalanine or tryptophan. The V gene is TRBV6-5, the J gene TRBJ2-1; no clear D gene. From germline, CDR1 is MNHEY and CDR2 SVGAGI. V was trimmed by 2 bases and J by 4 bases, leaving 15 bases between them. This CDR3 is 16 amino acids long. The CDR3 here is CASSYRRHLVYNEQFC. CDR3 in DNA: TGTGCCAGCAGTTACAGGAGACACCTCGTGTACAATGAGCAGTTCTGC.

This clonotype was detected only a few times. The chain uses TRBV2 and TRBJ2-5; D is possibly TRBD2 (5 bases). This CDR3 contains 13 residues. Germline V CDR1 and CDR2: SNHLY, FYNNEI. The ends were cut back, 5 bases at V and 7 bases at J, with 14 bases in the middle. This CDR3 is CASSNLRVGTQYF. The CDR3 bases are TGTGCCAGCAGTAACCTGCGGGTGGGGACCCAGTACTTC. Combining the CDR3 with reference TRBV2 and TRBJ2-5 gives the whole variable domain EPEVTQTPSHQVTQMGQEVILRCVPISNHLYFYWYRQILGQKVEFLVSFYNNEISEKSEIFDDQFSVERPDGSNFTLKIRSTKLEDSAMYFCASSNLRVGTQYFGPGTRLLVL.

This clonotype appeared a few times. The rearrangement uses TRBV12-3 or TRBV12-4 and TRBJ2-2; D may correspond to TRBD1 or TRBD2 (5 bases each). V dropped 7 bases and J dropped 7 bases, with 22 bases sitting between them. The CDR3 extends over 16 amino acids. CDR3 in amino acids: CASTAGGHLGVGELFF. CDR3 DNA sequence: TGTGCCAGCACCGCCGGAGGACACTTAGGAGTCGGGGAGCTGTTTTTT.

This clonotype was detected a few times. CDR3: CSVERNRGLTGYTF. CDR3 DNA: TGCAGCGTTGAGAGAAACAGGGGGCTCACCGGCTACACCTTC. The chain has TRBV29-1 and TRBJ1-2; 9 bases line up with TRBD1. V lost 3 bases, J lost 8 bases, and 10 bases stayed unmatched. CDR3 size: 14 residues. Looked up from germline, CDR1 is SQVTM and CDR2 is ANQGSEA. Drawing the rest from reference TRBV29-1 and TRBJ1-2, the complete variable domain is SAVISQKPSRDICQRGTSLTIQCQVDSQVTMMFWYRQQPGQSLTLIATANQGSEATYESGFVIDKFPISRPNLTFSTLTVSNMSPEDSSIYLCSVERNRGLTGYTFGSGTRLTVV.

The chain employs TRBV25-1 and TRBJ2-5; D might be TRBD2 (6 bases). The CDR3 loop spans 15 amino acids. Looked up from germline, CDR1 is MGHDK and CDR2 is SYGVNS. Between the trimmed V and J ends, which lost 1 base and 5 bases, there was a span of 14 bases. CDR3 residues: CASSEFGGVQETQYF. The CDR3, as DNA: TGTGCCAGCAGTGAATTCGGAGGGGTGCAGGAGACCCAGTACTTC.